Presented here are 27 T cell receptor beta chains from one specimen sequenced in a study of identical twins (dated by TCRdb to about 2016). The protocol used for the library was 5' RACE. The run used an Illumina HiSeq 2000. In TCRdb, the public reads were trimmed at Q25 with fastp and aligned with MiXCR, with productive beta chains retained. Each CDR3 protein appears once, grouped with its most common genes and DNA. This sample comprises about 210,000 distinct CDR3 sequences, around 10% of them detected only once. 5% to 6.5% of the sample lies in the top ten. Sequenced input: memory (CD45RO+) T cells sorted from blood. The cell subset or site label here, explained by the study, means: CD45RO+ enriched T cells. The receptors here all came from a woman under 30 in good health.

The sample holds a few counts of this clonotype. The gene calls are TRBV3-1 and TRBJ2-3; a possible D gene is TRBD2 (6 bases). V was trimmed by 4 bases and J by 2 bases, leaving 10 bases between them. From germline, CDR1 is LGHDT and CDR2 YNNKEL (reference sequence). CDR3 length: 14 amino acids. The chain's CDR3 is CASSLRTITDTQYF. For the CDR3, the DNA is TGTGCCAGCAGCCTACGGACTATCACAGATACGCAGTATTTT.

This clonotype was detected a few times. The J gene is TRBJ1-2, the V gene TRBV18; D might be TRBD1 (5 bases). Germline lookup yields CDR1 KGHSH and CDR2 LQKENI. With 1 base removed from V and 8 bases from J, the gap between germline ends came to 11 bases. The CDR3 consists of 13 residues. The CDR3 DNA sequence: TGTGCCAGCTCACCACAGGGAGGGGACGGCTACACCTTC. Protein product: CASSPQGGDGYTF.

At least ten counts were recorded for this clonotype. V and J are TRBV14 and TRBJ2-7; D tentatively reads TRBD1 or TRBD2 (5 bases each). CDR1 and CDR2 (germline): SGHDN, FVKESK. This CDR3 has 14 amino acids. The germline V and J ends were trimmed by 4 bases and 0 bases, with 10 bases remaining between them. Here the CDR3 reads CASSPRGYSYEQYF. Written as DNA, the CDR3 is TGTGCCAGCAGCCCGAGGGGCTACTCCTACGAGCAGTACTTC.

This clonotype was found many times. The rearrangement uses TRBV29-1 and TRBJ2-3; 11 bases fit TRBD2. The CDR3 is 17 residues long. CDR1 and CDR2 (germline): SQVTM, ANQGSEA. V shed 4 bases, J shed 0 bases, and the junction held 9 bases outside the gene matches. CDR3 in DNA: TGCAGCGTTGTAAGAACTAGCGGGAGTCTTAGCACAGATACGCAGTATTTT. This gives the protein CSVVRTSGSLSTDTQYF.

The chain is built from TRBV2 and TRBJ2-3, with 13 bases matching TRBD2. The J segment lost 2 bases and the V segment lost 0 bases, leaving 11 bases of the junction unmatched. CDR1 and CDR2 from the germline V gene are SNHLY and FYNNEI. The CDR3 extends over 20 amino acids. Written as DNA, the CDR3 is TGTGCCAGCAGTGAAGCCCCGGGACTAGCGGGAATAACCTTCACAGATACGCAGTATTTT. Its protein product is CASSEAPGLAGITFTDTQYF. Full variable domain (missing parts from reference TRBV2 and TRBJ2-3): EPEVTQTPSHQVTQMGQEVILRCVPISNHLYFYWYRQILGQKVEFLVSFYNNEISEKSEIFDDQFSVERPDGSNFTLKIRSTKLEDSAMYFCASSEAPGLAGITFTDTQYFGPGTRLTVL.

For this clonotype: A read error may explain this, as a much larger clone is one base away. The rearrangement joins TRBV20-1 to TRBJ2-1, with TRBD2 as a possible D gene (6 bases). Per the germline V gene, CDR1 is DFQATT and CDR2 is SNEGSKA (reference sequence). The CDR3 extends over 13 amino acids. CDR3 DNA sequence: TGCAGTGCTAGCGGGAGCTCCTACAATGAGCAGATCTTC. This encodes CSASGSSYNEQIF.

The chain carries TRBV6-5 and TRBJ2-1, with 9 bases aligning to TRBD2. Germline V gene data show CDR1 as MNHEY and CDR2 as SVGAGI. V dropped 2 bases and J dropped 7; count of bases not matched to a gene: 6. The CDR3 is 15 residues long. This CDR3 reads CASSYVAGEVNEQFF. In DNA, the CDR3 is TGTGCCAGCAGTTACGTAGCGGGAGAAGTAAATGAGCAGTTCTTC.

V is TRBV7-2 and J is TRBJ2-7, with D possibly TRBD2 on 5 matching bases. Deletions cut 0 bases from V and 3 bases from J, with 12 bases between. CDR1 and CDR2 (germline): SGHTA, FQGNSA. CDR3 length equals 15 residues. The CDR3 DNA is TGTGCCAGCAGCTTAGCGCTCAGCGGTTACTACGAGCAGTACTTC. Residues: CASSLALSGYYEQYF.

The chain uses TRBV19 and TRBJ2-1; 13 bases match TRBD2. The CDR3 consists of 18 residues. Per the germline V gene, CDR1 is LNHDA and CDR2 is SQIVND (reference sequence). V lost 4 bases and J lost 5; bases outside the gene matches: 11. The CDR3 protein is CASSTRTSGRGINNEQFF. The CDR3 DNA sequence: TGTGCCAGTAGTACGCGGACTAGCGGGAGAGGGATTAACAATGAGCAGTTCTTC.

The chain recombines TRBV20-1 with TRBJ2-3, with D maybe TRBD2 (6 bases). Germline CDR1 DFQATT, CDR2 SNEGSKA (reference sequence). This CDR3 has 16 residues. V was pared by 0 bases and J by 1 base, with 14 bases between. The DNA of the CDR3 is TGCAGTGCTAGAGATCCCAGCGGGTCTGGCACAGATACGCAGTATTTT. It encodes CSARDPSGSGTDTQYF.

At least ten counts were recorded for this clonotype. The chain is built from TRBV5-1 and TRBJ2-3, with TRBD1 as a possible D gene (5 bases). The V end was cut by 2 bases, the J end by 2 bases, with 12 bases between. This CDR3 contains 15 residues. Germline CDR1 is SGHRS and CDR2 is YFSETQ. The CDR3 sequence: CASSFQGPYTDTQYF. In DNA, the CDR3 is TGCGCCAGCAGCTTTCAGGGTCCGTACACAGATACGCAGTATTTT.

This clonotype was counted between two and nine times. This sequence joins TRBV6-2 or TRBV6-3 and TRBJ1-2; weak D call: TRBD1 (5 bases). The CDR3 has 11 residues. V lost 6 bases to trimming and J lost 8 bases, with 10 bases between them. The germline CDR1 and CDR2 sequences are MNHEY and SVGEGT. CDR3 region: CASRRGDGYTF. The CDR3 region has the DNA TGTGCCAGCAGGAGGGGTGACGGCTACACCTTC.

In this sample, this clonotype turned up a few times. At one of its ends the junction is not consistent with the germline gene, which may arise from a read error. The chain recombines TRBV24-1 with TRBJ2-2; 8 nucleotides agree with TRBD1. The CDR3 is made up of 15 amino acids. Germline CDR1 KGHDR, CDR2 SFDVKD. The DNA for the CDR3 is TGTGCCACCAGCCCAGGGGGCGCGGGCACCGGGGAGCTGTTTTTC. It translates to CATSPGGAGTGELFF.

The gene calls are TRBV9 and TRBJ2-7; 15 bases agree with TRBD2. J lost 5 bases, V lost 3 bases, and 9 bases had no gene match. The CDR3 covers 17 residues. Germline V lookup: CDR1 SGDLS, CDR2 YYNGEE. The CDR3 nucleotides are TGTGCCAGCAGCGCTCAGGTGGGACTAGCGGGAGGCCACGAGCAGTACTTC. It is translated as CASSAQVGLAGGHEQYF. Complete variable domain (other parts from reference TRBV9 and TRBJ2-7): DSGVTQTPKHLITATGQRVTLRCSPRSGDLSVYWYQQSLDQGLQFLIQYYNGEERAKGNILERFSAQQFPDLHSELNLSSLELGDSALYFCASSAQVGLAGGHEQYFGPGTRLTVT.

In its sample, this clonotype was seen a few times. The rearrangement links TRBV5-1 to TRBJ2-1, with 7 positions matching TRBD1. Looked up from germline, CDR1 is SGHRS and CDR2 is YFSETQ. V shed 0 bases, J shed 10 bases, and the junction held 4 bases outside the gene matches. CDR3 length equals 13 residues. The CDR3 nucleotides read TGCGCCAGCAGCTTGGAGAGGGGGCGCGAGCAGTTCTTC. It specifies CASSLERGREQFF.

This clonotype was detected a few times. The V and J genes are TRBV4-3 and TRBJ2-2; 14 nucleotides agree with TRBD2. V shed 1 base and J 7 bases; nucleotides not matched to a gene: 5. The CDR3 is 17 amino acids. Germline assignment: CDR1 LGHNA and CDR2 YSLEER. CDR3 region: CASSQAPGLAGDGELFF. For the CDR3, the DNA is TGCGCCAGCAGCCAAGCCCCGGGACTAGCGGGAGACGGGGAGCTGTTTTTT.

In its sample, this clonotype was seen a few times. This rearrangement joins TRBV7-2 to TRBJ2-7; D gene unclear. CDR1 is SGHTA and CDR2 is FQGNSA in the germline V gene. The CDR3 sequence is 14 residues long. The ends were cut back, 1 base at V and 3 bases at J, with 10 bases in the middle. CDR3 nucleotide sequence: TGTGCCAGCAGCTTAGAGGTCACCGGCTACGAGCAGTACTTC. This codes for CASSLEVTGYEQYF.

This clonotype occurred a few times. The chain employs TRBV20-1 and TRBJ2-5; 11 bases fit TRBD2. After removal of 0 bases from V and 6 bases from J, the junction contained 18 bases not matched to a gene. The CDR3 consists of 19 residues. Per germline, CDR1 DFQATT and CDR2 SNEGSKA (reference sequence). CDR3 region: CSARERRDLAGGRSKTQYF. CDR3 in DNA: TGCAGTGCTAGAGAAAGGCGGGATCTAGCGGGAGGAAGGAGTAAGACCCAGTACTTC.

The V and J genes are TRBV6-1 and TRBJ2-3; D is possibly TRBD2 (5 bases). Trimming shortened V by 4 bases and J by 6 bases, and 14 bases separated the two germline ends. Germline assignment: CDR1 MNHNS and CDR2 SASEGT. This CDR3 is 14 amino acids long. The DNA of the CDR3 is TGTGCCAGCAGTGGAGCGGCCCTACGCGATACGCAGTATTTT. As protein: CASSGAALRDTQYF.

This clonotype has a handful of counts. The chain is built from TRBV12-3 or TRBV12-4 and TRBJ1-1; D is possibly TRBD1 (5 bases). The CDR3 totals 14 residues. V shed 3 bases and J shed 6 bases, with 14 bases lying between them. CDR3 DNA: TGTGCCAGCAGTTTCGGGGGGGTCCGTTCTGAAGCTTTCTTT. It is translated as CASSFGGVRSEAFF.

This clonotype was found many times. The CDR3 is CASSPRDNLQPQHF. The DNA of the CDR3 is TGTGCCAGCAGCCCGAGGGACAATCTTCAGCCCCAGCATTTT. The chain links TRBV3-1 to TRBJ1-5; TRBD1 is a possible D gene (6 bases). This CDR3 has 14 amino acids. V dropped 4 bases and J dropped 6 bases, with 13 bases sitting between them. The germline CDR1 and CDR2 sequences are LGHDT and YNNKEL (reference sequence). Based on the CDR3 plus reference TRBV3-1 and TRBJ1-5, the full variable domain is DTAVSQTPKYLVTQMGNDKSIKCEQNLGHDTMYWYKQDSKKFLKIMFSYNNKELIINETVPNRFSPKSPDKAHLNLHINSLELGDSAVYFCASSPRDNLQPQHFGDGTRLSIL.

This clonotype turned up a few times. CDR3 bases: TGTGCCAGTCGACAGGGGGAATCTTCACCCCTCCACTTT. Residues: CASRQGESSPLHF. The V gene is TRBV6-4, the J gene TRBJ1-6, with 9 bases matching TRBD1. The CDR3 is 13 residues long. Trimming removed 9 bases from V and 9 bases from J; junction bases left unmatched: 6. Germline loops: CDR1 MRHNA, CDR2 SNTAGT.

The V call is TRBV6-1, the J call TRBJ2-1; 9 positions agree with TRBD2. The CDR3 spans 14 residues. Germline V gene sequence: CDR1 MNHNS, CDR2 SASEGT. V lost 6 bases, J lost 2 bases, and 2 bases stayed unmatched. CDR3 nucleotides: TGTGCCAGCAGAAAGCGGGGGGCCTACAATGAGCAGTTCTTC. Translation: CASRKRGAYNEQFF.

The chain links TRBV12-3 or TRBV12-4 to TRBJ2-7, with 7 nucleotides matching TRBD1. This CDR3 has 13 residues. The V gene end was trimmed by 7 bases and the J gene end by 0 bases; junction bases not matched to a gene: 3. The CDR3 spells CASNRGFSYEQYF. CDR3 nucleotide sequence: TGTGCCAGCAACAGGGGATTCTCCTACGAGCAGTACTTC.

This clonotype was counted at least ten times. V is TRBV18 and J is TRBJ2-1, with TRBD1 identical over 10 bases. Germline CDR1 is KGHSH and CDR2 is LQKENI. The CDR3 length is 15 residues. V shed 6 bases and J 6 bases; nucleotides not matched to a gene: 8. CDR3 sequence (DNA): TGTGCCAGCTCTGTCCGGGACAGGGGCCTCAATGAGCAGTTCTTC. Protein product: CASSVRDRGLNEQFF. The full variable domain, completed using reference TRBV18 and TRBJ2-1, is NAGVMQNPRHLVRRRGQEARLRCSPMKGHSHVYWYRQLPEEGLKFMVYLQKENIIDESGMPKERFSAEFPKEGPSILRIQQVVRGDSAAYFCASSVRDRGLNEQFFGPGTRLTVL.

V is TRBV2 and J is TRBJ1-1; 7 nucleotides line up with TRBD1. J gave up 0 bases and V 1 base, and 5 bases lay outside the gene matches. Germline lookup yields CDR1 SNHLY and CDR2 FYNNEI. There are 16 residues in the CDR3. The CDR3 protein is CASSEVGTVMNTEAFF. The CDR3 DNA is TGTGCCAGCAGTGAAGTCGGGACAGTCATGAACACTGAAGCTTTCTTT.

This sequence joins TRBV9 and TRBJ2-1; TRBD2 matches at 10 bases. CDR3 length: 16 amino acids. Germline CDR1 reads SGDLS; CDR2 reads YYNGEE. Trimming took 0 bases from V and 7 from J; bases not matched to a gene: 7. The chain's CDR3 is CASSVEPSGSGNEQFF. The CDR3 nucleotides are TGTGCCAGCAGCGTAGAGCCTAGCGGGAGTGGGAATGAGCAGTTCTTC.